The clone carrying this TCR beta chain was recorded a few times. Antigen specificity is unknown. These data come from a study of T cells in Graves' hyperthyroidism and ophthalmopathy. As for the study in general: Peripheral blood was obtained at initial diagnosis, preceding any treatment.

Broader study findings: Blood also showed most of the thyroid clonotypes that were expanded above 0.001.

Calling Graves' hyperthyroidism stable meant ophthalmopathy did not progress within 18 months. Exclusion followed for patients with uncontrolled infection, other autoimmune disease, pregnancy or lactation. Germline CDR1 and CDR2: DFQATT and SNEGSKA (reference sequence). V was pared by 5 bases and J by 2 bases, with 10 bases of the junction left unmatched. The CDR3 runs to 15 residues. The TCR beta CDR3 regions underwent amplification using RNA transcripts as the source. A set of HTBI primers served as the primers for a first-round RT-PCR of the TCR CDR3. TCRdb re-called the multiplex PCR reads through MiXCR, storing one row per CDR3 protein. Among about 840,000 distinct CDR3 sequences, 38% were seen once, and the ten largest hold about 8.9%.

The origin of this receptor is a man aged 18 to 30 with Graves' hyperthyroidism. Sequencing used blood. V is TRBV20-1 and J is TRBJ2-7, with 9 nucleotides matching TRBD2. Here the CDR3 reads CSAVAGTSPTYEQYF. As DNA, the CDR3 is TGCAGTGCTGTCGCCGGGACTAGCCCAACCTACGAGCAGTACTTC.